This TCR beta chain was sequenced for a study of T-cell reconstitution after alpha-beta-depleted transplantation in children. Study-level points and caveats: Reports say that about two months after transplant, the alpha-beta T cells came out of several hundred graft clones that had expanded. Hyperexpanded clones declined; after one year, newly produced T cells mostly supplied diversity.

CDR1 and CDR2 from the germline V gene are LNHNV and YYDKDF (reference sequence). The CDR3 loop spans 17 amino acids. TCRbeta library construction was performed incorporating unique molecular identifiers. TCRdb fed the PCR reads into MiXCR, producing one record per CDR3 protein. The table lists about 830,000 distinct CDR3 sequences, 15% to 20% of them singletons. Turning to this clonotype: Antigen specificity is unknown. At one end the junction does not follow the germline gene, possibly because of a read error.

Sequencing used PBMCs, mostly from graft donor cells, obtained 360 days after TCRalphabeta/CD19-depleted stem cell transplant. The chain carries TRBV15 and TRBJ2-7; possible D gene TRBD1, 6 bases. The sequence was collected from a male patient between 10 and 17 years old who had a stem cell transplant for acute lymphoblastic leukemia, so the T cells may come from the graft donor. CDR3 amino acids: CATSRTKRVQGPYDQYF. In nucleotides, the CDR3 is TGTGCCACCAGCAGGACGAAACGGGTACAGGGCCCCTACGATCAGTACTTC.